This is a list of T cell receptor beta chains from one sample in a study of CXCR3-negative and CXCR3-positive naive CD8 T cells. After re-calling the 5' RACE reads, TCRdb lists one entry per CDR3 protein, DNA absent. The table lists just under 45,000 distinct CDR3 sequences, with roughly 15% in the top ten. The sample consisted of memory CD8+ T cells from blood. The receptors were gathered from a human donor in good health. Some clones in this sample may be carry-over from other donors' samples. CDR3s include the opening cysteine and the closing phenylalanine or tryptophan. Each record gives: clone size, J gene, V gene, CDR3 protein. Size values are once, few and many counts, or a class for expanded clones, and some rows have none.

-,TRBJ2-1,TRBV28,CASSLPSGRAPYNEQFF
-,TRBJ2-3,TRBV4-2,CASSQGGTRGPDTQYF
-,TRBJ1-1,TRBV29-1,CSGGGGAEAFF
-,TRBJ2-5,TRBV20-1,CSARSLTTVQETQYF
-,TRBJ1-1,TRBV5-6,CASSLSPGKWNIMNTEAFF
-,TRBJ2-7,TRBV6-2/TRBV6-3,CASSYGTGYYEQYF
-,TRBJ1-5,TRBV12-3/TRBV12-4,CASSLGAASDNQPQHF
-,TRBJ1-3,TRBV5-1,CASSLDGPVGGNTIYF
-,TRBJ1-5,TRBV19,CASSILWGNQPQHF
-,TRBJ2-7,TRBV4-1,CASSQARGAEQYF
-,TRBJ2-7,TRBV15,CATSRVSPLHSYEQYF
-,TRBJ2-1,TRBV6-4,CASSDSTESGDVFF
-,TRBJ2-1,TRBV6-4,CASSDSSGGAVDEQFF
-,TRBJ2-2,TRBV10-2,CASSDSGEAGELFF
-,TRBJ2-6,TRBV5-1,CASSLVNKPTGANVLTF
-,TRBJ2-3,TRBV11-2,CASSLSGTGGGTDTQYF
-,TRBJ1-1,TRBV9,CASSVAQTNTEAFF
-,TRBJ2-7,TRBV5-1,CASSLSGPYEQYF
-,TRBJ2-7,TRBV20-1,CSARRDRGFHLNYEQYF
-,TRBJ1-2,TRBV29-1,CSVLGTANYGYTF
medium-sized,TRBJ2-7,TRBV3-1,CASSLPDRGLYEQYF
-,TRBJ2-1,TRBV6-5,CASRVTASGGGYNEQFF
-,TRBJ1-4,TRBV25-1,CASSEKVTTNEKLFF
-,TRBJ1-1,TRBV4-1,CASSQLLGGTEAFF
-,TRBJ1-2,TRBV4-3,CASSHLGGGGDGYTF
-,TRBJ2-1,TRBV5-1,CASSVTSGGYNEQFF
-,TRBJ2-7,TRBV12-3/TRBV12-4,CASSLGAGGYEQYF
-,TRBJ2-7,TRBV29-1,CSVQGSRQGSYEQYF
-,TRBJ2-5,TRBV7-9,CASSPPGQETQYF
-,TRBJ2-1,TRBV12-3/TRBV12-4,CASSLVQSSYNEQFF
-,TRBJ1-2,TRBV27,CASSSQTDYGYTF
medium-sized,TRBJ2-1,TRBV4-3,CASSQTSGGDYNEQFF
-,TRBJ1-1,TRBV28,CASTPASAVTEAFF
-,TRBJ2-7,TRBV25-1,CASSGGAREQYF
-,TRBJ1-1,TRBV7-9,CASSHDGTVNTEAFF
-,TRBJ2-7,TRBV10-2,CASRWGPDGPYYEQYF
-,TRBJ2-7,TRBV3-1,CASTPTVGWSYEQYF
-,TRBJ2-1,TRBV11-2,CASSLEIPRAEQFF
-,TRBJ1-1,TRBV12-3/TRBV12-4,CASSSELRGAFF
medium-sized,TRBJ2-1,TRBV6-5,CASSYGETPSYNEQFF
-,TRBJ2-7,TRBV5-1,CASSLWDREASEQYF
-,TRBJ1-1,TRBV20-1,CSARDLHGLGTANTEAFF
-,TRBJ2-7,TRBV28,CASSLRGKPVKAYF
-,TRBJ2-3,TRBV20-1,CSATEGTFDTDTQYF
-,TRBJ2-7,TRBV25-1,CASSKTGGSYEQYF
-,TRBJ2-7,TRBV10-2,CASSPGRGDSYEQYF
-,TRBJ2-1,TRBV6-2/TRBV6-3,CASSSFEAAYNEQFF
large,TRBJ2-7,TRBV6-2/TRBV6-3,CASSYDLAGAVGSYEQYF
-,TRBJ1-2,TRBV29-1,CSVMGNNYGYTF
-,TRBJ1-5,TRBV7-9,CASSSGLEAQHF